This entry features one T cell receptor beta chain sequence. The target antigen is unknown. Trimming shortened V by 4 bases and J by 4 bases, and 13 bases separated the two germline ends. Looked up from germline, CDR1 is SGHRS and CDR2 is YFSETQ. This CDR3 has 14 amino acids. The data were taken from a study of PD-1 blockade in classical Hodgkin lymphoma. Points from the study as a whole: Significant TCR diversity gains by C4D1 occurred in CD4+ but not CD8+ cells. Complete responders started with a diversity level that resembled newly diagnosed patients at baseline.

The repertoire was sequenced with immunoSEQ multiplex PCR; TCRdb's copy has only in-frame clones and lacks some. The sample has around 91,000 clones; roughly 76% are singletons. Relapse was seen in all patients after autologous stem cell transplantation, and brentuximab vedotin exposure was variable. This receptor was taken from a human donor with classical Hodgkin lymphoma. This specimen consisted of peripheral blood mononuclear cells (PBMCs), obtained before the second cycle of nivolumab. The V call is TRBV5-1, the J call TRBJ2-3, with TRBD1 as a possible D gene (6 bases). CDR3 residues: CASSPLGGSDTQYF. As DNA, the CDR3 is TGCGCCAGCAGCCCCCTAGGGGGATCAGATACGCAGTATTTT.